This T cell receptor beta chain was recovered during a study of shared clonotypes between healthy human individuals. Regarding the study as a whole: Lower generation probabilities were found for non-shared clonotypes than for those shared by all four donors. The rarefaction results pointed to incomplete sorted-subset sequencing despite large depth. Sampling included only blood; tissue repertoires likely differ.

Some clones are missing from TCRdb's copy, which holds only in-frame ones; the method was immunoSEQ multiplex PCR. There are more than 2,000,000 clones in the sample; approximately 93% occur only once, and 0.39% lies in the top ten. The CDR3 sequence is 11 residues long. Concerning this clone itself: Its matching antigen is unknown.

The origin of this receptor is a young man in good health. Some clones in this sample may be carry-over from other donors' samples. Sequenced input: naive CD4+ T cells from PBMCs. Documented subset: CD45RA+ positively selected. The genes are TRBV21-1 and TRBJ1-5. TRBV21-1 is a documented pseudogene. DNA for the CDR3: TGTGCCAGCAGGTCCGGGGGGGCCCAGCATTTT. It translates to CASRSGGAQHF.